This T cell receptor (beta chain) was sequenced in a study of cytomegalovirus exposure and HLA in healthy donors (dated by TCRdb to about 2017). About the study as a whole: An earlier analysis of 587 of the donors reported 276 Gb of sequence data and 100 million to 120 million unique TCR beta sequences obtained from around 170 million T cells. The study used immunosequencing to profile the T cell repertoires of under 700 subjects and linked those repertoires to cytomegalovirus serostatus. Roughly five DR-DQ haplotypes were treated as single units for association and clustering because of strong linkage in the cohort. Typing coverage differed by locus: A, B, C, DRB1 and DQB1 were typed in roughly 629-640 donors, DQA1 in about 500, DPA1 in 600 to 610, and DPB1 in 400 to 490. Among roughly 400 genotyped donors of the cohort, an average of 235,054 unique TCR beta nucleotide sequences were sequenced per donor, roughly 20% of them non-productive. Besides the first cohort of around 700 subjects, a separate validation cohort made up of over a hundred different subjects was used. Among the approximately 400 genotyped donors, about 83% belonged to the genetic ancestry cluster associated with self-reported Caucasian donors. Every discovery cohort repertoire had been produced on one sequencing platform. About 280 gigabases of sequencing data and tens of millions of unique TCR sequences were included in an early release covering around 600 HLA-typed donors. To predict cytomegalovirus infection status, the study brought together high-throughput TCR immunosequencing, statistical association of individual TCRs with disease status, and machine learning. In a later genetic analysis, genome-wide SNP genotypes for 398 of the 666 donors were used, and that subset was treated as a discovery cohort. An earlier analysis of several hundred of the donors used high-throughput TCR beta sequencing to judge whether each TCR beta V gene segment behaved as functional or pseudogenic. HLA typing covered class I and class II loci at four-digit resolution. Rather than using new phenotypic data, the later analysis identified candidate immune exposures from TCR beta sequences and from how often those sequences occurred across donors. Donor age, sex, ethnicity and CMV serostatus were compiled alongside the repertoire data. The study was designed to test whether signatures of past pathogen exposure could be identified by cataloging public T cell receptors. In a later analysis, previously published TCR beta repertoires from fewer than 750 donors were re-analyzed and high-resolution HLA genotyping was added so that TCR occurrence patterns could be studied.

About this clone: No antigen is known for it. Base qualities are not provided; no much larger clone lies one nucleotide away.

The cohort consisted of 666 healthy bone marrow donors. At the time of sampling, every cohort member was nominally healthy, though immune exposures that went unrecorded were likely present. The donor was CMV seronegative and belonged to the group of 350 or so seronegative cohort members. Each donor provided a peripheral blood sample, and peripheral blood mononuclear cells were used for TCR beta sequencing. Genomic DNA extraction from the blood cell samples was performed with the Qiagen DNeasy Blood Extraction Kit. The cysteine opens and the phenylalanine closes a CDR3 of 17 amino acids. Just CDR3 DNA is preserved here, 51 bases in frame from base 1. The germline V gene yields MGHRA for CDR1 and YSYEKL for CDR2. Trimming costs V 3 bases and J 1 base, and their ends lie 18 bases apart. General findings and caveats noted by the study authors: Most TCR sequences were seen in very few donors, while some public TCRs were found in many individuals. A later analysis found that TCR association rates varied across HLA loci, with DRB1 alleles showing the most associated TCRs and HLA-C alleles the fewest. Most CMV-associated TCR beta chains appeared to be HLA-restricted in a later analysis, and the HLA associations seemed to be driven largely by CMV exposure. Compared with the roughly 710-donor mean, donors in an Asian-associated ancestry cluster had fewer N-insertions in productive TCRs, according to a later genetic analysis. A later genetic analysis associated a missense DCLRE1C variant with V-gene and J-gene trimming of TCR beta chains, and an independent cohort replicated the association. When HLA alleles, especially DR and DQ, strongly co-occurred, attributing TCR associations to individual alleles was difficult. Because HLA typing was unavailable for some donors at each locus, only the typed subset was used in association tests. Linkage disequilibrium might explain the correlated functional status among segregating V segments, but an unknown experimental factor could not be excluded. Only TCR beta chains were sequenced in this cohort, and the absence of alpha or paired-chain data limited detectable features. Because counts were too low, roughly 16 rarely observed V segments, including chromosome 9 orphons, were left out of the earlier analysis of 500 to 750 of the donors. At a false discovery rate of 0.05, a later analysis linked about 16,000 TCR beta sequences to specific HLA alleles. A later analysis reported that several top co-occurrence clusters appeared linked to parvovirus B19, influenza, CMV and Epstein-Barr virus. A group of highly shared sequence variants was considered likely to be a technical artifact of the sequencing pipeline. In a later analysis, HLA-associated TCR beta chains showed more clonal expansion and lower generation probabilities than non-associated chains that were equally common. In vitro tests confirmed that three of the cytomegalovirus-associated TCR beta chains recognize cytomegalovirus antigens. In the study, some 180 TCR beta chains were listed as associated with cytomegalovirus. An earlier analysis of approximately 540 of the donors showed that most TCR beta V segments appeared in productive rearrangements either about 87% or about 30% of the time, which broadly matched IMGT annotations. A further reported finding was that TCR beta sequences accurately predicted the HLA-A and HLA-B alleles for most subjects in the first cohort. The 87-base-pair reads could not distinguish some IMGT-functional V segments, including TRBV6-2 and TRBV6-3, so those segments were excluded. The authors suggested that the approach could potentially be generalized to other disease states and immunological phenotypes. The presence/absence analyses assumed that sequencing depth was roughly uniform across donors, and that assumption may not be true. Cytomegalovirus status was reported to be diagnosed by the classifier with high specificity and sensitivity in both the original and validation cohorts. CMV serostatus was the only immune exposure information available for the cohort.

Preparation of the library involved the immunoSEQ multiplex PCR assay. For the multiplex PCR, a mixture combining 60 forward primers for TCR Vbeta segments and 13 reverse primers for TCR Jbeta segments was used. The CDR3 region of rearranged TCR beta genes was amplified from genomic DNA by a multiplex PCR assay. The amplified TCR beta libraries were sequenced on the Illumina HiSeq System as 87-base-pair reads. From the authors' description of their analysis: A later analysis tallied tens of millions of unique TCR beta chains across the roughly 610 repertoires, and approximately 9.9 million of those chains were shared by two or more donors. Raw reads were error-corrected and collapsed into unique sequences by a nearest-neighbor algorithm in which closely related sequences were merged to remove PCR and sequencing errors. Alignment of CDR3 sequences to IMGT reference sequences was used to assign V, D and J gene segments. Each retained sequence needed at least a six-nucleotide match to both a V gene segment and a J gene segment. Rearrangements were called productive when the CDR3 lacked stop codons and stayed in frame with V and J; all others were non-productive. CDR3 was defined according to IMGT convention as the region running from the second conserved V-encoded cysteine to the conserved J-encoded phenylalanine. In an earlier analysis of roughly 610 of the donors, sequences lacking an unambiguous match to a single V gene segment were excluded. An earlier analysis of 587 of the donors called V segments functional above 56.7% productive rearrangements and segregating when the between-donor standard deviation exceeded 5%. To diagnose cytomegalovirus status from the catalog of TCR beta chain sequences, a statistical classification framework was built. In a later analysis, V and J genes were assigned by comparing TCR nucleotide sequences against IMGT/GENE-DB human TR gene sequences. A later analysis assigned CDR3 sequences and most-parsimonious VDJ recombination scenarios with the TCRdist pipeline. A later analysis defined each TCR beta chain by its CDR3 amino acid sequence plus V-gene family, and excluded reads lacking a unique V-gene family. As a way to deal with suspected cross-contamination and a sequencing artifact, a later analysis dropped under 600 nucleotide sequences that were highly shared and had low generation probability. In a later analysis, a clonal expansion index was calculated for each public chain from normalized within-repertoire ranks of inferred template counts. In a later analysis, generation probabilities were computed with a VDJ recombination model fitted to out-of-frame rearrangements, and the resulting probabilities were checked against IGoR. In a later analysis, hypergeometric tests were used to score TCR-TCR, TCR-HLA and TCR-CMV co-occurrence, with a repertoire-size bias correction applied to TCR pairs. In a later analysis, false discovery rates were estimated by permuting HLA or CMV assignments 20 times. In a later analysis, co-occurring TCRs were grouped using DBSCAN, with TCRdist sequence similarity added in when clustering inside HLA-allele-positive subsets. Co-occurrence clustering excluded repertoires with fewer than 30,000 or more than 120,000 public chains, plus five with anomalous nucleotide sharing. As stored in TCRdb, this immuneACCESS dataset retains in-frame rearrangements with V and J assigned. A fraction of the clones does not appear; measured against another copy, unresolved V genes explain less than half of the discrepancy, and the remainder lacks a known reason. That table gives V, J and clone size, and the DNA gave D and trimming. The sample records roughly 230,000 clones, about nine tenths of which are singletons. The biggest ten clones account for 1.7% of the sample.

The receptor chain draws on TRBV4-1 and TRBJ2-5; TRBD2 might be the D gene, on 6 matching bases. The sequenced sample was PBMCs. The TCR originated in a girl under 10 years old in good health and CMV-seronegative. The DNA sequence reads TGCGCCAGCAGCCACCCAACGAGAGGGGACTCCCAAGAGACCCAGTACTTC. It codes for CASSHPTRGDSQETQYF.